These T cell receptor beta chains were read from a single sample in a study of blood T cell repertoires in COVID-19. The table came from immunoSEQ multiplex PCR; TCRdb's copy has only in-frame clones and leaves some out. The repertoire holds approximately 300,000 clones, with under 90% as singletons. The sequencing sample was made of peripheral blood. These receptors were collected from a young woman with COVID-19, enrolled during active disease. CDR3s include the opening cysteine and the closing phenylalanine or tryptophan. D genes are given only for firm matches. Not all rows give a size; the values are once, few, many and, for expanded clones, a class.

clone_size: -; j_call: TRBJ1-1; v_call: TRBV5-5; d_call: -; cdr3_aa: CASSLEPLLTEAFF; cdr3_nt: TGTGCCAGCAGCTTGGAACCACTCTTAACTGAAGCTTTCTTT
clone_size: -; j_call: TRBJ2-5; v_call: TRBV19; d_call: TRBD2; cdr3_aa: CASSTPRGGADETQYF; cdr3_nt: TGTGCCAGTAGTACGCCCCGCGGGGGGGCCGATGAGACCCAGTACTTC
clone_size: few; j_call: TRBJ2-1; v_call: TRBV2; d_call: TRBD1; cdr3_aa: CASVGTGGAYNEQFF; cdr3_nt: TGTGCCAGCGTAGGGACAGGGGGGGCTTACAATGAGCAGTTCTTC
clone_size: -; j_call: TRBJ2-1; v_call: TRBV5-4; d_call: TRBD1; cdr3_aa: CASSWTGDEQFF; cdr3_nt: TGTGCCAGCAGCTGGACAGGGGATGAGCAGTTCTTC
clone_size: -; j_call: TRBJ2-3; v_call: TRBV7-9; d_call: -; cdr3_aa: CASTQGASTDTQYF; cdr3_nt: TGTGCCAGCACCCAAGGGGCTAGCACAGATACGCAGTATTTT
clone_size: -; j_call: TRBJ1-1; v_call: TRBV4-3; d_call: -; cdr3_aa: CASSQEGRAATEAFF; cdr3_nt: TGCGCCAGCAGCCAAGAGGGCAGGGCGGCCACTGAAGCTTTCTTT
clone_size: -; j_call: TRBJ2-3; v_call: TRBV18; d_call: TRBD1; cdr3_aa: CASLPGTGTDTQYF; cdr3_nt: TGTGCCAGCCTTCCCGGGACAGGGACAGATACGCAGTATTTT
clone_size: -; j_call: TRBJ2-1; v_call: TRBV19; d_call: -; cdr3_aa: CASSIRSGSSSYNEQFF; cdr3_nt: TGTGCCAGTAGTATAAGATCAGGGTCGTCTTCCTACAATGAGCAGTTCTTC
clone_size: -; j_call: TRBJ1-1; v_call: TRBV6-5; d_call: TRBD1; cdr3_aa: CASTQSRGRNTEAFF; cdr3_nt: TGTGCCAGCACCCAGTCGAGGGGGCGGAACACTGAAGCTTTCTTT
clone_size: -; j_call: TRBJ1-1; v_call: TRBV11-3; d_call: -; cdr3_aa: CASSLGISSRAEAFF; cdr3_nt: TGTGCCAGCAGCTTAGGTATTTCTTCGCGGGCTGAAGCTTTCTTT
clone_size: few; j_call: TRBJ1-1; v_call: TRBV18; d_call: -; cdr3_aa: CASSPRPVNTEAFF; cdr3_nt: TGTGCCAGCTCACCACGGCCAGTGAACACTGAAGCTTTCTTT
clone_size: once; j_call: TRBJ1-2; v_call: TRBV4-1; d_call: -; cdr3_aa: CASSQPQQGIYGYTF; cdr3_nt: TGCGCCAGCAGCCAACCCCAGCAGGGAATATATGGCTACACCTTC
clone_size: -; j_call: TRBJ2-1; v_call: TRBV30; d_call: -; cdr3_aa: CAWSSGNEQFF; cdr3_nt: TGTGCCTGGAGTTCCGGGAATGAGCAGTTCTTC
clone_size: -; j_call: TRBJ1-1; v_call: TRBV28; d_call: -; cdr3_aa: CASSSPWRGTEAFF; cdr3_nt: TGTGCCAGCAGTTCCCCCTGGCGGGGGACTGAAGCTTTCTTT
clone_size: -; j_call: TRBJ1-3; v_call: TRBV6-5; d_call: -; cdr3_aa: CAVEAGTYSGNTIYF; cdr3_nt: TGTGCCGTAGAAGCCGGGACATATTCTGGAAACACCATATATTTT
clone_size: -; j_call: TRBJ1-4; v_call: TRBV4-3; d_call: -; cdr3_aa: CASSQDGPPAGEKLFF; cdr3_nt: TGCGCCAGCAGCCAAGACGGACCCCCGGCGGGTGAAAAACTGTTTTTT
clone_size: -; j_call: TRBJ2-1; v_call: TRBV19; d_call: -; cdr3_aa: CASSIGGEQFF; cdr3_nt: TGTGCCAGTAGTATAGGGGGCGAGCAGTTCTTC
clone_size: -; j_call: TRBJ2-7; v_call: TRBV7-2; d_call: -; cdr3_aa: CASSLSSSYEQYF; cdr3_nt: TGTGCCAGCAGCCTCTCGAGCTCCTACGAGCAGTACTTC
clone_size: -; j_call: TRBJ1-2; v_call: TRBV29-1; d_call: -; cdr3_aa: CSVGATGGYTF; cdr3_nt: TGCAGCGTTGGTGCCACGGGAGGCTACACCTTC
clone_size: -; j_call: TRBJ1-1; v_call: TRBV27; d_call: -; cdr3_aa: CASKKTENTEAFF; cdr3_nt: TGTGCCAGCAAAAAGACAGAGAACACTGAAGCTTTCTTT
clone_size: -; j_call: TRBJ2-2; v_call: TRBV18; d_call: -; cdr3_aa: CASSGTGTNTGELFF; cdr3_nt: TGTGCCAGCTCAGGCACAGGGACGAACACCGGGGAGCTGTTTTTT